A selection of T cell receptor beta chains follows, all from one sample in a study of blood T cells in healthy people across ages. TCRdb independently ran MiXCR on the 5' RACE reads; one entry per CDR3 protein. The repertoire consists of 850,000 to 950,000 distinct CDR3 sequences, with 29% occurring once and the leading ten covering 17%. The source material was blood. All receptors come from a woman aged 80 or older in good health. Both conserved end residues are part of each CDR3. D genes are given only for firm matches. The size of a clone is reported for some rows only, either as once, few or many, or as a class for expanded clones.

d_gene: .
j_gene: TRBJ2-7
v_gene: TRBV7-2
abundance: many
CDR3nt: TGTGCCAGCAGCTTAATCCAGGCTCGTGAGCAGTACTTC
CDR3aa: CASSLIQAREQYF

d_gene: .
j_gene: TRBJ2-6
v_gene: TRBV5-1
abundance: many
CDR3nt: TGCGCCAGCAGCTTGGACCTAAAGGATTCTAGAGGGGCCAACGTCCTGACTTTC
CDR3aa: CASSLDLKDSRGANVLTF

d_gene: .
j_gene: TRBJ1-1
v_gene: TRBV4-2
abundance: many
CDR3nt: TGTGCCAGCGCTCCCCCTTTTGACGCCCTTGGACGGAACACTGAAGCTTTCTTT
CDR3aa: CASAPPFDALGRNTEAFF

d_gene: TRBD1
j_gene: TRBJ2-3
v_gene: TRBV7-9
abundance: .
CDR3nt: TGTGCCACAAATCACATCGGGACAGGGGAGGATACGCAGTATTTT
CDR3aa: CATNHIGTGEDTQYF

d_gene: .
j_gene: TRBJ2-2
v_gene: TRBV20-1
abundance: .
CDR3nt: TGCAGTGCTAGAGATACAGGCAGAAACACCGGGGAGCTGTTTTTT
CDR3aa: CSARDTGRNTGELFF

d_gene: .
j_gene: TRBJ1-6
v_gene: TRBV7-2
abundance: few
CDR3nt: TGTGCCAGCAGCTTGGGTAGGGTTAATTCACCCCTCCACTTT
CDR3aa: CASSLGRVNSPLHF

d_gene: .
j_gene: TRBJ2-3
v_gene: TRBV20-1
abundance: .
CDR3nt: TGCAGTGCTAGCTATTTCGGGACCTGGGGAGGCACAGATACGCAGTATTTT
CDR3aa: CSASYFGTWGGTDTQYF

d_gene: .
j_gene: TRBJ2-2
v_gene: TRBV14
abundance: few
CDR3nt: TGTGCCAGCAGCCAAGAGCAGGGAGCCCCGAACACCGGGGAGCTGTTTTTT
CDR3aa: CASSQEQGAPNTGELFF

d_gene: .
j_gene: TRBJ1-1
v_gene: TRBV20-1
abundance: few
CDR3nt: TGCAGTGCTAGAAAGGGTAGAGGATTGGGTGAAGCTTTCTTT
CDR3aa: CSARKGRGLGEAFF

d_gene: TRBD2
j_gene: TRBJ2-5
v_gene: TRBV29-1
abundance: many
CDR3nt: TGCAGCATCTCGGGGGGGCAAAGAAAGACCCAGTACTTC
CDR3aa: CSISGGQRKTQYF